The sequence of this T cell receptor (beta chain) was determined in a study of blood T cell repertoires in COVID-19. Study overall: Donors in the United States, Italy and Spain gave samples during acute or convalescent COVID-19.

V was clipped by 5 bases and J by 3 bases; unmatched bases: 7. The germline V gene encodes CDR1 LNHNV and CDR2 YYDKDF (reference sequence). The CDR3 is made up of 14 amino acids. How the authors handled the data: Reference gene primer amplification gave estimated nucleated cell counts. Profiling relied on immunoSEQ multiplex PCR, and the TCRdb table lists in-frame clones only, not all of them. Clone size and the V and J calls come from that table; the DNA yielded D and trimming. This table holds about 200,000 clones, 65% to 85% found once. The sample holds one count of this clone. The chain links TRBV15 to TRBJ2-7; TRBD1 matches at 7 bases. This TCR was sampled from a middle-aged man with acute or convalescent COVID-19. The sample consisted of peripheral blood. The CDR3 DNA is TGTGCCACCAGCGGAACACAGGGGAACTACGAGCAGTACTTC. This codes for CATSGTQGNYEQYF.